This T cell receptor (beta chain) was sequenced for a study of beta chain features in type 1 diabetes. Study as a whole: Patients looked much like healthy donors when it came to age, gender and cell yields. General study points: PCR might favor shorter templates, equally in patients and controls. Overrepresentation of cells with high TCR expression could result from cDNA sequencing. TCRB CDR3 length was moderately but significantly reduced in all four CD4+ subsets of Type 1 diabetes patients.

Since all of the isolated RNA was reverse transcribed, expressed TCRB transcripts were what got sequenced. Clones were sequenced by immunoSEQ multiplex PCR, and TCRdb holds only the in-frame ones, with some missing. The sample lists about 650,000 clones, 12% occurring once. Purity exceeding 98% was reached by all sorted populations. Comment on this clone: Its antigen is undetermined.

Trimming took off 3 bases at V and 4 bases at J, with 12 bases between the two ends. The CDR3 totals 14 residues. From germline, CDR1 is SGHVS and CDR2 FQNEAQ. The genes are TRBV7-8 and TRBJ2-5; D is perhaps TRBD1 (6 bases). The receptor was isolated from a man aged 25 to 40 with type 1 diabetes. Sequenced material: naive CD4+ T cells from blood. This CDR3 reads CASSFSGAGETQYF. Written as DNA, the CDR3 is TGTGCCAGCAGCTTCTCAGGGGCAGGAGAGACCCAGTACTTC.